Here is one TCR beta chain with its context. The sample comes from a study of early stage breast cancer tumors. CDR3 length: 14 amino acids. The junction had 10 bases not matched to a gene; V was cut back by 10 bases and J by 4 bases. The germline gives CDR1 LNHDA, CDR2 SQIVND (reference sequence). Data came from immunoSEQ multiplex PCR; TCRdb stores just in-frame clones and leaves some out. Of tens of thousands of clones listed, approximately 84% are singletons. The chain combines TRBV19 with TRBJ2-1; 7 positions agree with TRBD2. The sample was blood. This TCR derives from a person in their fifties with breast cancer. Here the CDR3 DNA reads TGTGCCACAAAACTAGCGAGGGGATACAATGAGCAGTTCTTC. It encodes CATKLARGYNEQFF. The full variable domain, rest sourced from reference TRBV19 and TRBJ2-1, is DGGITQSPKYLFRKEGQNVTLSCEQNLNHDAMYWYRQDPGQGLRLIYYSQIVNDFQKGDIAEGYSVSREKKESFPLTVTSAQKNPTAFYLCATKLARGYNEQFFGPGTRLTVL.